Described below is a single T cell receptor beta chain sequence and its context. 13 Jbeta primers and 60 Vbeta primers were used for the PCR. Generated by immunoSEQ multiplex PCR, the TCRdb table keeps only in-frame clones and is missing some. The sample lists approximately 100,000 clones; about 83% were seen once. This sample was included in a study of cytomegalovirus exposure and HLA in healthy donors. Germline assignment: CDR1 SGHKS and CDR2 YYEKEE (reference sequence). This CDR3 has 19 amino acids. Trimming left V 4 bases short and J 0 bases short, with 26 bases between. The TCR comes from a man in his 60s in good health and CMV-seropositive. The chain combines TRBV5-5 with TRBJ2-7; TRBD2 is a possible D gene (6 bases). The sample taken for sequencing was PBMCs. CDR3 region: CASSPDWAGQTLSSYEQYF. The CDR3 DNA reads TGTGCCAGCAGCCCCGACTGGGCGGGGCAAACCCTCAGCTCCTACGAGCAGTACTTC.